The clone carrying this T cell receptor beta chain was seen a few times. TCRdb re-analysed the RT-PCR reads in MiXCR, keeping a single row per CDR3 protein. Of 200,000 to 250,000 distinct CDR3 sequences listed, 13% to 15% were seen once; the top ten hold 11%. These data come from a study of patients and donors after allogeneic stem cell transplantation. There are 15 residues in the CDR3. Trimming took off 6 bases at V and 0 bases at J, with 12 bases between the two ends. The germline CDR1 and CDR2 sequences are MNHEY and SVGEGT. The receptor was derived from a human donor who was either an allogeneic HSCT recipient or a stem cell or donor lymphocyte infusion donor (not recorded which). It is not recorded whose cells these are; they may come from a transplant donor. The rearrangement joins TRBV6-2 or TRBV6-3 to TRBJ1-5; D not certain. The specimen sequenced was blood, either unsorted or a sorted T cell fraction (not recorded which). This chain's CDR3 is CASRTFSYSNQPQHF. The DNA of the CDR3 is TGTGCCAGCAGGACATTCTCTTATAGCAATCAGCCCCAGCATTTT.